These 18 T cell receptor beta chains were sequenced from one sample in a study of PD-1 blockade in mismatch repair-deficient tumors (TCRdb year 2017). This sample's time point label indicates: peripheral blood before pembrolizumab. The library relied on the immunoSEQ multiplex PCR assay. The table was pulled from immuneACCESS by TCRdb, which kept in-frame rearrangements only. Such tables lose some clones; where checked, under half of the loss comes from unresolved V genes, and the rest has no known cause. In this sample the table shows around 50,000 clones, over 60% of which occur a single time. Around 3.3% of the sample goes to the ten largest clones. The source was PBMCs, collected before pembrolizumab treatment. The receptor source for this set is an adult with mismatch repair-deficient cancer.

The chain joins TRBV5-4 to TRBJ1-1; D gene unclear. Trimming pared 4 bases from V and 1 base from J, leaving 5 bases between. This CDR3 is built from 12 residues. Germline CDR1 reads SGHNT; CDR2 reads YYREEE (reference sequence). The DNA for the CDR3 is TGTGCCAGCAGCCAAAGGAACACTGAAGCTTTCTTT. Translating it yields CASSQRNTEAFF.

The genes are TRBV11-2 and TRBJ2-3; a possible D gene is TRBD2 (5 bases). CDR1 is SGHAT, CDR2 FQNNGV, per germline. The CDR3 covers 15 residues. V lost 5 bases and J 2 bases, leaving 14 bases between the germline ends. The CDR3 is CASSLRGTDTDTQYF. DNA for the CDR3: TGTGCCAGCAGCCTACGGGGTACGGACACAGATACGCAGTATTTT.

The chain joins TRBV7-9 to TRBJ1-1; TRBD1 is a possible D gene (6 bases). The germline V and J ends were trimmed by 7 bases and 7 bases, with 22 bases remaining between them. The CDR3 has 15 amino acids. CDR1 is SEHNR, CDR2 FQNEAQ, per germline (reference sequence). The CDR3 bases are TGTGCCAGCACCCCTAGGGGGGGCGAGATCAGTGAAGCTTTCTTT. It codes for CASTPRGGEISEAFF.

The count of this clone is one. This rearrangement joins TRBV6-6 to TRBJ1-5, with D unclear. This CDR3 is 14 amino acids long. Trimming removed 4 bases from V and 1 base from J, with 8 bases in between. Germline V gene lookup returns CDR1 MNHNY and CDR2 SVGAGI (reference sequence). The CDR3 bases are TGTGCCAGCAGTTCTACGGCCAGCAATCAGCCCCAGCATTTT. It translates to CASSSTASNQPQHF.

A note on this clone: The CDR3 end shows no conserved phenylalanine or tryptophan, and so a read error is likely. The DNA is omitted, as the CDR3 cannot be located on it reliably, and the CDR3 follows TCRdb's listing. The chain combines TRBV21-1 with TRBJ1-4. TRBV21-1 is annotated as a pseudogene. The CDR3 totals 9 residues, both ends included. CDR3 in amino acids: CASIRGNIL.

This clone has a handful of counts. The chain recombines TRBV29-1 with TRBJ2-7, with TRBD1 matching 9 bases. Germline V gives CDR1 SQVTM, CDR2 ANQGSEA. This CDR3 is 15 amino acids long. V was pared by 0 bases and J by 6 bases, with 9 bases of the junction left unmatched. Written as DNA, the CDR3 is TGCAGCGTTGAAGACCCGGGACAGGGAGTTGGCGAGCAGTACTTC. It translates to CSVEDPGQGVGEQYF.

The chain combines TRBV4-3 with TRBJ2-1; D is unresolved. V lost 5 bases and J lost 6, with 11 bases in between. Germline V gene sequence: CDR1 LGHNA, CDR2 YSLEER. This CDR3 spans 13 amino acids. The CDR3 DNA is TGCGCCAGCAGCTGGAAGGTTGGCAATGAGCAGTTCTTC. Protein product: CASSWKVGNEQFF.

This chain's CDR3 is CASSKECRVTQETQYF. The CDR3 DNA reads as TGTGCCAGCAGCAAAGAATGTAGGGTCACTCAAGAGACCCAGTACTTC. The V gene is TRBV21-1, the J gene TRBJ2-5. TRBV21-1 is designated a pseudogene. The CDR3 covers 16 residues.

This clone was found a few times. The junction departs from the called germline gene at one end, perhaps through a read error. This chain uses TRBV2 with TRBJ2-7; a possible D gene is TRBD1 (6 bases). This CDR3 spans 12 amino acids. Germline CDR1 and CDR2: SNHLY and FYNNEI. CDR3 sequence (DNA): TGTGCCAGCAGGAGGACAGTTATGGGTTCAAGATTC. It specifies CASRRTVMGSRF.

The chain has TRBV11-3 and TRBJ2-3; 10 positions agree with TRBD1. Germline-derived CDR1 and CDR2 are SGHNT and YENEEA. The CDR3 has 17 amino acids. Unmatched junction bases numbered 9, after V lost 2 bases and J lost 4 bases. CDR3 region: CASSLPLPGQGPDTQYF. CDR3 bases: TGTGCCAGCAGCTTACCTCTCCCGGGACAGGGGCCAGATACGCAGTATTTT.

This chain uses TRBV27 with TRBJ2-1, with 11 bases identical to TRBD2. Trimming took 7 bases from V and 6 from J; bases not matched to a gene: 5. The CDR3 contains 14 residues. CDR1 MNHEY and CDR2 SMNVEV come from the germline V gene (reference sequence). The CDR3 bases are TGTGCCAGCACCCGACTAGCGGGAAGCAATGAGCAGTTCTTC. This gives the protein CASTRLAGSNEQFF.

This chain links TRBV29-1 with TRBJ2-7; TRBD1 aligns across 9 bases. In germline, CDR1 is SQVTM, CDR2 ANQGSEA. The CDR3 runs to 14 residues. CDR3 sequence (DNA): TGCAGGACAAACCTCCGGGACAGGGACTACGAGCAGTACTTC. Its translation: CRTNLRDRDYEQYF.

The V and J genes are TRBV7-9 and TRBJ2-1; TRBD2 matches at 10 bases. The CDR3 sequence is 17 residues long. With 3 bases clipped from V and 8 bases from J, the junction kept 13 bases outside the gene matches. Germline V gene sequence: CDR1 SEHNR, CDR2 FQNEAQ (reference sequence). The CDR3 reads CASSLTASGSVFDEQFF. Here the CDR3 DNA reads TGTGCCAGCAGCTTGACGGCTAGCGGGAGCGTATTCGATGAGCAGTTCTTC.

In its sample, this clone was seen a few times. This chain connects TRBV5-4 to TRBJ1-4; 7 bases fit TRBD1. V shed 1 base and J 7 bases; nucleotides not matched to a gene: 4. The CDR3 has 14 residues. CDR1 and CDR2 (germline): SGHNT, YYREEE (reference sequence). CDR3 amino acids: CASSLKGAREKLFF. CDR3 bases: TGTGCCAGCAGCTTGAAGGGGGCACGTGAAAAACTGTTTTTT.

This clone was picked up one time. The V and J genes are TRBV29-1 and TRBJ1-1; TRBD1 matches 8 bases. The V gene end was trimmed by 2 bases and the J gene end by 2 bases; junction bases not matched to a gene: 10. The CDR3 is 16 amino acids. In germline, CDR1 is SQVTM, CDR2 ANQGSEA. CDR3 nucleotide sequence: TGCAGCGTTGAAACCCCCCGGACAGGGTTAAACACTGAAGCTTTCTTT. It specifies CSVETPRTGLNTEAFF.

The rearrangement uses TRBV5-1 and TRBJ1-1; D call uncertain. The CDR3 is 14 residues long. CDR1 SGHRS and CDR2 YFSETQ come from the germline V gene. With 0 bases removed from V and 3 bases from J, the gap between germline ends came to 9 bases. The CDR3 DNA is TGCGCCAGCAGCTTGGACGGTCGAGACACTGAAGCTTTCTTT. This encodes CASSLDGRDTEAFF.

The chain recombines TRBV27 with TRBJ1-5; tentatively, D is TRBD1 (5 bases). From germline, CDR1 is MNHEY and CDR2 SMNVEV (reference sequence). The CDR3 runs to 15 residues. V was cut by 4 bases and J by 2 bases, with 12 bases left in between. CDR3 residues: CASSSETDGNQPQHF. Here the CDR3 DNA reads TGTGCCAGCAGTTCGGAGACAGATGGCAATCAGCCCCAGCATTTT.

This chain connects TRBV7-6 to TRBJ2-5; TRBD2 might be the D (6 bases). V dropped 5 bases and J dropped 5 bases, with 18 bases sitting between them. Germline V gene data show CDR1 as SGHVS and CDR2 as FNYEAQ. The CDR3 spans 15 residues. In DNA, the CDR3 is TGTGCCAGCAGCCGGAACGTTGGGGAGGAGGAGACCCAGTACTTC. It codes for CASSRNVGEEETQYF. The full variable domain, in which reference TRBV7-6 and TRBJ2-5 provide the parts outside the CDR3, is GAGVSQSPRYKVTKRGQDVALRCDPISGHVSLYWYRQALGQGPEFLTYFNYEAQQDKSGLPNDRFSAERPEGSISTLTIQRTEQRDSAMYRCASSRNVGEEETQYFGPGTRLLVL.